The clone carrying this TCR beta chain occurred once. Assay used: immunoSEQ multiplex PCR; TCRdb lists only in-frame clones, some missing. The data contain under 250,000 clones, around 87% of them singletons. This sample was included in a study of cytomegalovirus exposure and HLA in healthy donors. The CDR3 has 14 amino acids. Germline V gene data show CDR1 as MNHEY and CDR2 as SMNVEV (reference sequence). V lost 5 bases and J 5 bases, leaving 15 bases between the germline ends. Material: PBMCs. This sequence was found in a woman aged 18-29 years in good health and CMV-seropositive. The chain combines TRBV27 with TRBJ1-2; D unclear. CDR3 DNA sequence: TGTGCCAGCAGTCCCCGAATGGCTCAATATGGCTACACCTTC. The encoded protein is CASSPRMAQYGYTF.